This passage covers 27 T cell receptor beta chains from one sample sequenced in a study of T cell responses to AZD1222 COVID-19 vaccine. Only in-frame clones appear in the TCRdb table, and some are missing; sequencing was by immunoSEQ multiplex PCR. This table holds 150,000 to 200,000 clones, 90% found once. This sample comprised peripheral blood, obtained 28 days after the second AZD1222 dose. The receptors originated from an adult who received the AZD1222 COVID-19 vaccine.

The rearrangement joins TRBV4-2 to TRBJ1-6; D gene unclear. V dropped 4 bases and J dropped 7 bases, with 20 bases sitting between them. CDR1 and CDR2 from the germline V gene are LGHNA and YNFKEQ. The CDR3 runs 17 residues. CDR3 amino acids: CASSPEFEIGINSPLHF. In DNA form, the CDR3 reads TGTGCCAGCAGCCCCGAGTTCGAGATAGGGATAAATTCACCCCTCCACTTT.

This clone came up a few times. The chain employs TRBV12-2 and TRBJ1-5; the table gives TRBD1 as D, unverified against the DNA. TRBV12-2 represents a pseudogene. This CDR3 region has 16 residues. CDR3 region: CASRSNRVRSNQPQHF. CDR3 coding DNA: TGTGCAAGTCGCTCAAACAGGGTCCGAAGCAATCAGCCCCAGCATTTT.

The CDR3 loop is CASSNPAGRNTEAFF. The CDR3 region has the DNA TGTGCCAGTAGTAATCCGGCAGGGCGGAACACTGAAGCTTTCTTT. The genes are TRBV19 and TRBJ1-1; a possible D gene is TRBD1 (5 bases). Trimming removed 4 bases from V and 1 base from J, with 13 bases in between. The V gene's germline CDR1 is LNHDA and CDR2 SQIVND (reference sequence). The CDR3 is made up of 15 amino acids.

The gene calls are TRBV5-8 and TRBJ2-1; D perhaps matches TRBD2 (6 bases). This CDR3 has 15 amino acids. From germline, CDR1 is SGHTS and CDR2 YDEGEE. V gave up 4 bases and J gave up 4 bases, with 15 bases separating them. DNA for the CDR3: TGTGCCAGCAGCCCGCCGGGACTGCGTTACAATGAGCAGTTCTTC. The encoded protein is CASSPPGLRYNEQFF. The whole variable domain, remainder taken from reference TRBV5-8 and TRBJ2-1, is EAGVTQSPTHLIKTRGQQATLRCSPISGHTSVYWYQQALGLGLQFLLWYDEGEERNRGNFPPRFSGRQFPNYSSELNVNALELEDSALYLCASSPPGLRYNEQFFGPGTRLTVL.

This chain connects TRBV28 to TRBJ1-6; TRBD1 matches 9 bases. The V and J ends lost 5 bases and 6 bases, in that order; junction bases with no gene match: 11. This CDR3 is built from 17 residues. Per the germline V gene, CDR1 is MDHEN and CDR2 is SYDVKM. The CDR3 region is CASSPWDRAQGNSPLHF. CDR3 DNA: TGTGCCAGCAGTCCGTGGGACAGGGCCCAGGGTAATTCACCCCTCCACTTT.

As for this clone: Other nucleotide sequences from this sample produce the same CDR3. The chain recombines TRBV3-1 (or the pseudogene TRBV3-2) with TRBJ1-2; D unclear. The CDR3 totals 14 residues. The germline V gene encodes CDR1 LGHDT and CDR2 YNNKEL (reference sequence). Trimming took 1 base from V and 2 from J, leaving 8 bases between them. The CDR3 protein is CASSQGTENYGYTF. The CDR3 coding sequence is TGTGCCAGCAGCCAAGGCACAGAGAACTATGGCTACACCTTC.

This chain links TRBV7-2 with TRBJ2-7, with 14 bases that match TRBD2. The CDR3 runs 17 residues. Per the germline V gene, CDR1 is SGHTA and CDR2 is FQGNSA. The ends lost 5 bases at V and 7 bases at J; junction bases unmatched: 13. The CDR3 region has the DNA TGTGCCAGCAGCCCCTGGGGACTAGCGGGAGAGGTGAGGGAGCAGTACTTC. Translation: CASSPWGLAGEVREQYF.

The chain links TRBV30 to TRBJ2-2; 9 bases map to TRBD2. Germline CDR1 is GTSNPN and CDR2 is SVGIG (reference sequence). The V and J ends lost 8 bases and 5 bases, in that order; junction bases with no gene match: 9. The CDR3 covers 14 residues. As DNA, the CDR3 is TGTGCCGCCGGAAGCGGGGGGTGGACCGGGGAGCTGTTTTTT. It encodes CAAGSGGWTGELFF.

The chain is built from TRBV7-2 and TRBJ2-7; a possible D gene is TRBD2 (6 bases). The V gene lost 1 base and the J gene lost 6 bases, with 16 bases spanning the gap. Germline V gene lookup returns CDR1 SGHTA and CDR2 FQGNSA. This CDR3 region has 15 residues. The CDR3 here is CASSLGRASELEQYF. The CDR3 nucleotides read TGTGCCAGCAGCTTAGGAAGGGCTAGCGAACTCGAGCAGTACTTC.

The V gene is TRBV5-1, the J gene TRBJ1-4, with TRBD1 matching over 11 bases. The V segment lost 4 bases and the J segment 5 bases; nucleotides outside the gene matches: 7. The CDR3 runs 16 residues. Looked up from germline, CDR1 is SGHRS and CDR2 is YFSETQ. The CDR3 is CASSEDRGLGNEKLFF. The CDR3 nucleotides are TGCGCCAGCAGCGAGGACAGGGGGCTAGGAAATGAAAAACTGTTTTTT.

V usage is TRBV11-3 and J usage is TRBJ2-2; TRBD2 matches 15 bases. Unmatched junction bases numbered 5, after V lost 4 bases and J lost 5 bases. Germline CDR1 is SGHNT and CDR2 is YENEEA. This CDR3 is 17 amino acids long. The CDR3 here is CASSSGLAGGRTGELFF. The CDR3 DNA follows: TGTGCCAGCAGCTCGGGACTAGCGGGGGGTCGTACCGGGGAGCTGTTTTTT. The full variable domain, with the rest looked up from reference TRBV11-3 and TRBJ2-2, is EAGVVQSPRYKIIEKKQPVAFWCNPISGHNTLYWYLQNLGQGPELLIRYENEEAVDDSQLPKDRFSAERLKGVDSTLKIQPAELGDSAVYLCASSSGLAGGRTGELFFGEGSRLTVL.

The chain carries TRBV18 and TRBJ2-3, with 7 bases lining up with TRBD2. With 3 bases clipped from V and 4 bases from J, the junction kept 4 bases outside the gene matches. The CDR3 covers 14 residues. Germline V gives CDR1 KGHSH, CDR2 LQKENI. CDR3 region: CASSPQAGADTQYF. In nucleotides, the CDR3 is TGTGCCAGCTCACCCCAGGCGGGGGCAGATACGCAGTATTTT.

The DNA for the CDR3 is TGCGCCAGCAGCCTAGAGCAGGGCAACTATGGCTACACCTTC. It is translated as CASSLEQGNYGYTF. The chain uses TRBV4-1 and TRBJ1-2, with TRBD1 as a possible D gene (5 bases). This CDR3 has 14 residues. V gave up 4 bases and J gave up 2 bases, with 11 bases separating them. The germline V gene encodes CDR1 MGHRA and CDR2 YSYEKL.

The chain couples TRBV30 to TRBJ2-2, with unresolved D. The CDR3 consists of 13 residues. V gave up 4 bases and J gave up 13 bases, with 19 bases separating them. Germline CDR1 and CDR2: GTSNPN and SVGIG (reference sequence). The CDR3 spells CAWMDWLGSRLFF. The CDR3 DNA reads as TGTGCCTGGATGGATTGGTTGGGTTCTAGGCTGTTTTTT.

The chain couples TRBV28 to TRBJ1-6, with D maybe TRBD1 (6 bases). V was cut by 3 bases and J by 5 bases, with 8 bases left in between. The CDR3 covers 14 residues. Per the germline V gene, CDR1 is MDHEN and CDR2 is SYDVKM. The CDR3 nucleotides are TGTGCCAGCAGTTTTGCAGGGGATAATTCACCCCTCCACTTT. Encoded protein: CASSFAGDNSPLHF.

The gene calls are TRBV6-1 and TRBJ1-1; D not resolved. The CDR3 consists of 12 residues. V lost 3 bases, J lost 14 bases, and 16 bases lay in between. The germline V gene has CDR1 MNHNS and CDR2 SASEGT. CDR3 protein: CASSDRATGRFF. In nucleotides, the CDR3 is TGTGCCAGCAGTGACCGGGCTACGGGAAGATTCTTT.

The chain couples TRBV6-5 to TRBJ2-7; D is undetermined. Trimming removed 1 base from V and 6 bases from J, with 7 bases in between. Germline V CDR1 and CDR2: MNHEY, SVGAGI. This CDR3 comprises 12 residues. Here the CDR3 DNA reads TGTGCCAGCAGTTACTACTCCGGCGAGCAGTACTTC. Its protein product is CASSYYSGEQYF.

The gene calls are TRBV6-1 and TRBJ1-6; D remains unclear. This CDR3 spans 13 amino acids. Trimming removed 0 bases at V and 14 bases at J, with 11 bases between. Germline V lookup: CDR1 MNHNS, CDR2 SASEGT. The CDR3 spells CASSEAWSSSLHF. In DNA form, the CDR3 reads TGTGCCAGCAGTGAAGCCTGGAGTTCGTCCCTCCACTTT.

V is TRBV4-1 and J is TRBJ2-3; D remains unclear. Germline V gives CDR1 MGHRA, CDR2 YSYEKL. The CDR3 sequence is 15 residues long. Trimming cost V 4 bases and J 1 base, with 12 bases left between them. In DNA, the CDR3 is TGCGCCAGCAGCCCCGACCCAGCTCGCACAGATACGCAGTATTTT. Its protein product is CASSPDPARTDTQYF.

The chain employs TRBV5-1 and TRBJ1-2; 8 bases line up with TRBD1. The CDR3 is 15 amino acids. Germline V gene data show CDR1 as SGHRS and CDR2 as YFSETQ. V was clipped by 6 bases and J by 3 bases; unmatched bases: 10. CDR3 coding DNA: TGCGCCAGCACATCCCCCGCGACAGGGGACTATGGCTACACCTTC. This encodes CASTSPATGDYGYTF.

This clone showed up just once. The chain joins TRBV11-2 to TRBJ2-7; 9 bases agree with TRBD1. The junction had 9 bases not matched to a gene; V was cut back by 6 bases and J by 3 bases. The length of the CDR3 is 15 residues. Per germline, CDR1 SGHAT and CDR2 FQNNGV. The CDR3 bases are TGTGCCAGCAGAAAACCGGGACAGGGTGACTACGAGCAGTACTTC. The encoded protein is CASRKPGQGDYEQYF.

The genes are TRBV2 and TRBJ1-6, with unresolved D. CDR1 and CDR2 (germline): SNHLY, FYNNEI. The V gene lost 6 bases and the J gene lost 4 bases, with 4 bases spanning the gap. The CDR3 sequence is 12 residues long. The CDR3 protein is CASRGYNSPLHF. In DNA, the CDR3 is TGTGCCAGCAGGGGTTATAATTCACCCCTCCACTTT. Looking up the rest from reference TRBV2 and TRBJ1-6 gives the full variable domain: EPEVTQTPSHQVTQMGQEVILRCVPISNHLYFYWYRQILGQKVEFLVSFYNNEISEKSEIFDDQFSVERPDGSNFTLKIRSTKLEDSAMYFCASRGYNSPLHFGNGTRLTVT.

The chain couples TRBV19 to TRBJ1-5; D may be TRBD1 (5 bases). The germline V gene encodes CDR1 LNHDA and CDR2 SQIVND (reference sequence). This CDR3 is 16 amino acids long. Trimming left V 7 bases short and J 6 bases short, with 22 bases between. In DNA, the CDR3 is TGTGCCAGTACCCACTCCCGGGCAGGAGGGGCTCAGCCCCAGCATTTT. Amino acid sequence: CASTHSRAGGAQPQHF.

This clone came up a few times. This rearrangement joins TRBV6-6 to TRBJ1-2; D gene ambiguous. This CDR3 spans 13 amino acids. The V gene's germline CDR1 is MNHNY and CDR2 SVGAGI (reference sequence). V lost 4 bases and J 4 bases, leaving 10 bases between the germline ends. CDR3 region: CASSSWPTYGYTF. The CDR3 DNA reads as TGTGCCAGCAGTTCTTGGCCGACCTATGGCTACACCTTC.

The CDR3 DNA follows: TGTGCTAGTGGTTTGTTCGGGACCACCTACAATGAGCAGTTCTTC. Protein sequence: CASGLFGTTYNEQFF. The chain combines TRBV12-5 with TRBJ2-1; D may correspond to TRBD1 or TRBD2 (5 bases each). The V end was cut by 2 bases, the J end by 2 bases, with 10 bases between. CDR1 is LGHNT and CDR2 is FRNRAP in the germline V gene. CDR3 length: 15 residues.

V gene TRBV27 combines with J gene TRBJ1-5; maybe TRBD1 (6 bases). Trimming took off 1 base at V and 2 bases at J, with 21 bases between the two ends. Germline lookup yields CDR1 MNHEY and CDR2 SMNVEV (reference sequence). The CDR3 extends over 19 amino acids. The CDR3 loop reads CASSLFAGMRGIGNQPQHF. The CDR3 bases are TGTGCCAGCAGTTTATTTGCAGGGATGAGGGGGATTGGCAATCAGCCCCAGCATTTT.

This clone was seen just once. This chain connects TRBV28 to TRBJ2-7, with 11 bases matching TRBD1. Germline CDR1 MDHEN, CDR2 SYDVKM. CDR3 length equals 13 residues. The V segment lost 6 bases and the J segment 6 bases; nucleotides outside the gene matches: 4. CDR3 region: CASSTGTGGEQYF. The CDR3 DNA reads as TGTGCCAGCAGCACAGGGACAGGGGGCGAGCAGTACTTC.